Sequencing of this TCR beta chain was carried out in a study of cytomegalovirus exposure and HLA in healthy donors. Overall study findings and caveats: Most TCR sequences were rare, but some public TCRs occurred in many donors. In vitro experiments confirmed that a few CMV-associated chains were specific for CMV antigens. Reportedly, cytomegalovirus status was diagnosed with high sensitivity and specificity. According to a subsequent analysis, TCR clusters identified in the first cohort showed a tendency to co-occur across the 120 validation repertoires.

CDR1 and CDR2 from the germline V gene are MNHEY and SMNVEV (reference sequence). The CDR3 spans 15 residues. V was pared by 6 bases and J by 3 bases, with 18 bases between. Repertoires were generated with immunoSEQ multiplex PCR, while TCRdb's copy carries only in-frame clones and drops some. The profile shows 220,000 or so clones, 90% to 95% of them singletons. With regard to this clone: What it binds is unknown.

The rearrangement uses TRBV27 and TRBJ2-7; a weak D match, TRBD1 (5 bases). The sample comprised PBMCs. This TCR was sampled from a woman between 18 and 29 years old in good health and CMV-seronegative. The CDR3 is CASSPVGVLHYEQYF. The CDR3 bases are TGTGCCAGCAGCCCGGTAGGGGTATTACACTACGAGCAGTACTTC.